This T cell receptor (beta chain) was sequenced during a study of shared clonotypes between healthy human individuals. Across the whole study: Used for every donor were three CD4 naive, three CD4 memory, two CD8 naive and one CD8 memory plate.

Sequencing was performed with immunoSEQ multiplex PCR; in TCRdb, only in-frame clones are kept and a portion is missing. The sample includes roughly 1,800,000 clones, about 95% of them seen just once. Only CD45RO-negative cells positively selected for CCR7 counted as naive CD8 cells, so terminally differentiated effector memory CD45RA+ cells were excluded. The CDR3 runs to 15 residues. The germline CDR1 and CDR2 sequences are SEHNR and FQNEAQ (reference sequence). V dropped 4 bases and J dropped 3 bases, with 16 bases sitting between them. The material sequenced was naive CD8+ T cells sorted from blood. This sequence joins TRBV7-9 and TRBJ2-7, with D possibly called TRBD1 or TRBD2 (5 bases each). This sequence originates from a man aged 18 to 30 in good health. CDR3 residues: CASSSGDQPVYEQYF. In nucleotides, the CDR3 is TGTGCCAGCAGCTCCGGGGACCAACCGGTCTACGAGCAGTACTTC.